Shown below are 14 T cell receptor beta chains from a single sample sequenced in a study of T cells after yellow fever vaccination. TCRdb re-called the 5' RACE reads through MiXCR, storing one row per CDR3 protein. This table has hundreds of thousands of distinct CDR3 sequences, around 12% appearing once. Sequences were derived from CD4+ T cells sorted from PBMCs, sampled 15 days after the yellow fever booster vaccination. The receptors stem from a man between 18 and 35 years old who received the YFV17D yellow fever vaccine.

There are a few counts of this clonotype. The J gene is TRBJ2-5, the V gene TRBV2, with 13 bases matching TRBD2. This CDR3 has 18 residues. J gave up 0 bases and V 8 bases, and 12 bases lay outside the gene matches. Germline lookup yields CDR1 SNHLY and CDR2 FYNNEI. The DNA for the CDR3 is TGTGCCAGCGGAAGTCGGGTACTAGCGGGGGGGTACCAAGAGACCCAGTACTTC. It is translated as CASGSRVLAGGYQETQYF.

The chain joins TRBV6-5 to TRBJ2-2, with 8 bases lining up with TRBD1. In germline, CDR1 is MNHEY, CDR2 SVGAGI. The CDR3 contains 14 residues. V gave up 5 bases and J gave up 7 bases; unmatched junction bases: 6. The CDR3 here is CASSTYRGDGELFF. The CDR3 coding sequence is TGTGCCAGCAGTACTTACAGGGGGGACGGGGAGCTGTTTTTT.

This clonotype was seen only a few times. CDR3 protein: CSARKSDVAYEQYF. CDR3 DNA sequence: TGCAGTGCTAGAAAGTCTGACGTCGCCTACGAGCAGTACTTC. The gene calls are TRBV20-1 and TRBJ2-7; no clear D gene. Germline values: CDR1 DFQATT, CDR2 SNEGSKA (reference sequence). V shed 2 bases and J shed 2 bases, with 13 bases lying between them. CDR3 length: 14 residues.

The V and J genes are TRBV20-1 and TRBJ2-3; TRBD2 matches 10 bases. Germline CDR1 and CDR2: DFQATT and SNEGSKA (reference sequence). The CDR3 extends over 13 amino acids. After removal of 7 bases from V and 3 bases from J, the junction contained 4 bases not matched to a gene. CDR3 sequence: CSETSGETDTQYF. DNA for the CDR3: TGCAGTGAAACTAGCGGGGAGACAGATACGCAGTATTTT.

V is TRBV5-1 and J is TRBJ2-1; D not resolved. Per germline, CDR1 SGHRS and CDR2 YFSETQ. V shed 2 bases and J shed 5 bases, with 11 bases lying between them. The CDR3 sequence is 14 residues long. CDR3 in amino acids: CASSLNVGDNEQFF. The CDR3 DNA is TGCGCCAGCAGCTTAAATGTTGGGGACAATGAGCAGTTCTTC.

CDR3 sequence: CASRETRWASFNEQFF. The CDR3 DNA is TGTGCCAGCAGGGAGACCCGATGGGCTAGTTTCAATGAGCAGTTCTTC. The genes are TRBV6-2 or TRBV6-3 and TRBJ2-1; D not certain. Deletions cut 6 bases from V and 6 bases from J, with 21 bases between. CDR3 length: 16 amino acids. CDR1 and CDR2 (germline): MNHEY, SVGEGT.

This clonotype was seen more than once but under ten times. The chain links TRBV5-1 to TRBJ2-3; TRBD2 aligns across 11 bases. Losses at the gene ends were 4 bases for V and 2 bases for J; bases not matched to a gene: 6. Germline CDR1 reads SGHRS; CDR2 reads YFSETQ. CDR3 size: 16 residues. CDR3 coding DNA: TGCGCCAGCAGCCCCGCTAGCGGGGGGAACACAGATACGCAGTATTTT. It yields the protein CASSPASGGNTDTQYF.

V usage is TRBV7-2 and J usage is TRBJ1-1; possible D gene TRBD1, 5 bases. The CDR3 is made up of 13 amino acids. Trimming pared 5 bases from V and 4 bases from J, leaving 11 bases between. Germline assignment: CDR1 SGHTA and CDR2 FQGNSA. CDR3 sequence: CASSRDGRTEAFF. As DNA, the CDR3 is TGTGCCAGCAGCAGGGACGGACGCACTGAAGCTTTCTTT.

This clonotype has only a few counts. DNA of the CDR3: TGTGCCAGCAGCTCTCAATCTCGGGGTTCCTACTCCTACGAGCAGTACTTC. It is translated as CASSSQSRGSYSYEQYF. The chain has TRBV7-9 and TRBJ2-7; D might be TRBD2 (5 bases). Germline-derived CDR1 and CDR2 are SEHNR and FQNEAQ (reference sequence). This CDR3 spans 17 amino acids. V shed 4 bases and J shed 0 bases, with 19 bases lying between them.

The J gene is TRBJ2-7, the V gene TRBV29-1; D call uncertain. Germline V gene lookup returns CDR1 SQVTM and CDR2 ANQGSEA. There are 10 residues in the CDR3. The V end was cut by 7 bases, the J end by 3 bases, with 7 bases between. The CDR3 sequence: CSGGNYEQYF. For the CDR3, the DNA is TGCAGCGGGGGAAACTACGAGCAGTACTTC.

This clonotype turned up a few times. This chain's CDR3 is CSARPGGAYEQYF. The CDR3 DNA sequence: TGCAGTGCCCGACCTGGGGGGGCCTACGAGCAGTACTTC. This sequence joins TRBV20-1 and TRBJ2-7; 7 nucleotides match TRBD2. CDR1 is DFQATT, CDR2 SNEGSKA, per germline (reference sequence). The CDR3 sequence is 13 residues long. The junction had 7 bases not matched to a gene; V was cut back by 6 bases and J by 2 bases.

The chain combines TRBV24-1 with TRBJ2-5; a weak D match, TRBD1 (6 bases). V dropped 3 bases and J dropped 1 base, with 11 bases sitting between them. The CDR3 runs 15 residues. Germline-derived CDR1 and CDR2 are KGHDR and SFDVKD. CDR3: CATSDHQGFQETQYF. CDR3 nucleotide sequence: TGTGCCACCAGTGATCACCAGGGGTTCCAAGAGACCCAGTACTTC.

This chain uses TRBV2 with TRBJ2-7; D is perhaps TRBD2 (6 bases). V dropped 6 bases and J dropped 7 bases, with 13 bases sitting between them. Germline loops: CDR1 SNHLY, CDR2 FYNNEI. CDR3 length: 12 residues. The CDR3 loop reads CASRGVSGEQYF. The CDR3 bases are TGTGCCAGCAGGGGGGTCAGCGGGGAGCAGTACTTC.

This clonotype has more than one count but fewer than ten. The rearrangement uses TRBV9 and TRBJ2-5; no clear D gene. Germline V gene data show CDR1 as SGDLS and CDR2 as YYNGEE. V was pared by 4 bases and J by 0 bases, with 7 bases between. The CDR3 extends over 13 amino acids. The chain's CDR3 is CASSIADQETQYF. CDR3 DNA: TGTGCCAGCAGCATCGCGGACCAAGAGACCCAGTACTTC.